This T cell receptor (beta chain) was recovered during a study of CD8 T cells in Susac syndrome. The CDR3 is 15 amino acids. V shed 1 base and J shed 5 bases, with 13 bases lying between them. Germline lookup yields CDR1 SGHRS and CDR2 YFSETQ. Sequencing of TCR beta was undertaken in CD8+ and CD4+ T cells derived from blood. As concerns this clonotype: The antigen is undetermined.

An amount of RNA that ranged from roughly 0.5 to 1 ug was reverse transcribed with random hexamers. Amplification of TCR beta CDR3 by immunoSEQ multiplex PCR spanned 54 Vbeta and 13 Jbeta. TCRdb re-analysed the immunoSEQ multiplex PCR reads in MiXCR, keeping a single row per CDR3 protein. The data contain around 300,000 distinct CDR3 sequences, 92% of them singletons. Study results and limitations: The study recognized that the number of individuals in its TCR sequencing and HLA analysis was relatively small.

Sequencing used CD4+ T cells from PBMCs. This clonotype was obtained from a human donor with multiple sclerosis. V gene TRBV5-1 combines with J gene TRBJ1-5; D is unclear. The CDR3 DNA reads TGCGCCAGCAGCTTGTATTCCGGGGAACATCAGCCCCAGCATTTT. Amino acid sequence: CASSLYSGEHQPQHF.